This TCR beta chain stems from a study of shared T cell receptors in the human thymus. The CDR3 is 16 amino acids. J lost 8 bases, V lost 6 bases, and 14 bases had no gene match. Germline lookup yields CDR1 SNHLY and CDR2 FYNNEI. Method: immunoSEQ multiplex PCR; TCRdb's copy keeps in-frame clones and lacks some. Of hundreds of thousands of clones in the sample, 88% were seen once. This sample was shared with a second study, whose subject was human thymus T cells. That investigation notes: In corrective heart surgery, resections were taken, and these provided the thymus tissue. Repertoires sampled from thymus and blood appeared biased in V and J gene usage. Related research described strongly overlapping thymic repertoires in unrelated people.

The specimen was thymocytes. The chain couples TRBV2 to TRBJ2-1; the match to TRBD2 covers 9 bases. The TCR sequence derives from a boy younger than two with a congenital heart defect. CDR3 sequence reads: CASSENRREGLYEQFF. The CDR3 DNA reads as TGTGCCAGCAGCGAAAACCGGCGGGAGGGCCTCTATGAGCAGTTCTTC.